What follows are 29 T cell receptor beta chains derived from one specimen sequenced in a study of T cell responses to AZD1222 COVID-19 vaccine. Repertoires were generated with immunoSEQ multiplex PCR, while TCRdb's copy carries only in-frame clones and drops some. This repertoire shows fewer than 150,000 clones, about 88% found once; its top ten account for 9.8%. Sequencing was performed on peripheral blood, taken on day 0 of AZD1222 vaccination. These receptors were obtained from an adult in good health.

The genes are TRBV10-2 and TRBJ1-6, with 9 bases identical to TRBD1. Germline assignment: CDR1 WSHSY and CDR2 SAAADI. With V trimmed by 5 bases and J by 6 bases, 5 bases remained unmatched. CDR3 size: 15 residues. The CDR3, as DNA: TGCGCCAGCAGTTTGGACAGGGGAATTAATTCACCCCTCCACTTT. This codes for CASSLDRGINSPLHF.

This clone appeared a single time. The chain combines TRBV6-5 with TRBJ1-6, with D uncertain. Germline values: CDR1 MNHEY, CDR2 SVGAGI. Trimming left V 8 bases short and J 14 bases short, with 19 bases between. The CDR3 loop spans 13 amino acids. The CDR3 nucleotides are TGTGCCAGCTTGGAGGACGCCAACGGAGCCCTCCACTTT. Its protein is CASLEDANGALHF.

J is TRBJ2-1 and V is TRBV7-8; no firm D call. The CDR3 consists of 12 residues. Germline lookup yields CDR1 SGHVS and CDR2 FQNEAQ. The V and J ends lost 1 base and 14 bases respectively, with 12 bases between them. CDR3 sequence reads: CASSLGRQREFF. The DNA for the CDR3 is TGTGCCAGCAGCTTAGGTCGGCAAAGGGAGTTCTTC.

This clone was recorded once. V and J are TRBV6-2 or TRBV6-3 and TRBJ2-7; D may be TRBD1 (6 bases). Germline V gives CDR1 MNHEY, CDR2 SVGEGT. Trimming removed 2 bases at V and 0 bases at J, with 8 bases between. The CDR3 is 14 residues long. The CDR3 loop reads CASSYGTNSYEQYF. DNA for the CDR3: TGTGCCAGCAGTTACGGGACAAACTCCTACGAGCAGTACTTC.

There are a few counts of this clone. This chain joins TRBV4-3 and TRBJ2-7; D not resolved. The CDR3 spans 13 residues. The germline V gene has CDR1 LGHNA and CDR2 YSLEER. V gave up 0 bases and J gave up 4 bases, with 7 bases separating them. The CDR3 nucleotides read TGCGCCAGCAGCCAAGAGCAAGGTTACGAGCAGTACTTC. It encodes CASSQEQGYEQYF.

The chain employs TRBV7-8 and TRBJ1-2; 7 bases map to TRBD1. Germline V gene lookup returns CDR1 SGHVS and CDR2 FQNEAQ. CDR3 length: 14 residues. V lost 10 bases and J lost 0; bases outside the gene matches: 8. As DNA, the CDR3 is TGTGCCACCCGGACAGGAGTAGCTAACTATGGCTACACCTTC. Its protein is CATRTGVANYGYTF.

The chain is built from TRBV5-4 and TRBJ2-5; D call uncertain. Germline lookup yields CDR1 SGHNT and CDR2 YYREEE (reference sequence). V was clipped by 2 bases and J by 1 base, with 3 bases between them. CDR3 length: 12 amino acids. CDR3 bases: TGTGCCAGCAGCTTTATCCAAGAGACCCAGTACTTC. Encoded protein: CASSFIQETQYF.

The gene calls are TRBV7-2 and TRBJ1-3; D not resolved. CDR3 length: 16 amino acids. Trimming removed 2 bases at V and 2 bases at J, with 13 bases between. Germline lookup yields CDR1 SGHTA and CDR2 FQGNSA. CDR3 amino acids: CASSLYTVATGNTIYF. CDR3 sequence (DNA): TGTGCCAGCAGCTTATACACAGTTGCGACTGGAAACACCATATATTTT.

In its sample, this clone was seen once. This sequence joins TRBV18 and TRBJ2-3, with 7 bases fitting TRBD2. Per germline, CDR1 KGHSH and CDR2 LQKENI. The CDR3 spans 14 residues. V dropped 3 bases and J dropped 1; count of bases not matched to a gene: 1. CDR3 sequence (DNA): TGTGCCAGCTCACCGGGAGGGGGCACAGATACGCAGTATTTT. This encodes CASSPGGGTDTQYF.

V is TRBV4-2 and J is TRBJ1-1, with 7 bases matching TRBD1. The junction had 7 bases not matched to a gene; V was cut back by 5 bases and J by 4 bases. The CDR3 runs 14 residues. CDR1 LGHNA and CDR2 YNFKEQ come from the germline V gene. CDR3 DNA: TGTGCCAGCAGCTCCCGGACAGGAACCACTGAAGCTTTCTTT. This encodes CASSSRTGTTEAFF.

The V gene is TRBV5-1, the J gene TRBJ1-4; TRBD1 matches 7 bases. The germline V gene has CDR1 SGHRS and CDR2 YFSETQ. The CDR3 length is 15 residues. The ends lost 3 bases at V and 7 bases at J; junction bases unmatched: 9. The DNA of the CDR3 is TGCGCCAGCAGCTCTAAAGGGGGCGCCGGTGAAAAACTGTTTTTT. Amino acids: CASSSKGGAGEKLFF.

V and J are TRBV18 and TRBJ1-5, with D possibly matching TRBD1 (6 bases). The germline V gene has CDR1 KGHSH and CDR2 LQKENI. This CDR3 has 16 amino acids. The V and J ends lost 6 bases and 0 bases respectively, with 15 bases between them. The CDR3 spells CASSLTGLPSNQPQHF. The CDR3 nucleotides read TGTGCCAGCTCGCTGACAGGTCTCCCTAGCAATCAGCCCCAGCATTTT. Full variable domain (outside the CDR3, taken from reference TRBV18 and TRBJ1-5): NAGVMQNPRHLVRRRGQEARLRCSPMKGHSHVYWYRQLPEEGLKFMVYLQKENIIDESGMPKERFSAEFPKEGPSILRIQQVVRGDSAAYFCASSLTGLPSNQPQHFGDGTRLSIL.

This chain joins TRBV5-1 and TRBJ2-5, with 10 positions matching TRBD2. CDR1 SGHRS and CDR2 YFSETQ come from the germline V gene. This CDR3 has 16 amino acids. V gave up 1 base and J gave up 4 bases; unmatched junction bases: 7. The CDR3 DNA follows: TGCGCCAGCAGCTTGTCGCCTAGCGGGAGTGGAGAGACCCAGTACTTC. It is translated as CASSLSPSGSGETQYF.

The CDR3 DNA reads as TGTGCCAGCAGTTCGCCGGGACACATGCCCTACGAGCAGTACTTC. Translation: CASSSPGHMPYEQYF. The chain carries TRBV3-1 (or the pseudogene TRBV3-2) and TRBJ2-7; D may be TRBD1 (6 bases). This CDR3 comprises 15 residues. V lost 6 bases and J 2 bases, leaving 17 bases between the germline ends. Germline CDR1 LGHDT, CDR2 YNNKEL (reference sequence).

The chain employs TRBV11-3 and TRBJ2-7; TRBD1 is a possible D gene (6 bases). Trimming stripped 5 bases from V and 9 bases from J, with 11 bases between. Germline values: CDR1 SGHNT, CDR2 YENEEA. This CDR3 is built from 11 residues. Here the CDR3 DNA reads TGTGCCAGCAGCCTCCAGGGGTGGCAGTACTTC. It is translated as CASSLQGWQYF.

The V gene is TRBV6-5, the J gene TRBJ2-7, with unresolved D. The ends were cut back, 7 bases at V and 0 bases at J, with 16 bases in the middle. Per the germline V gene, CDR1 is MNHEY and CDR2 is SVGAGI. The CDR3 consists of 15 residues. The DNA of the CDR3 is TGTGCCAGCACCCCCAGAGGAGTAAACTCCTACGAGCAGTACTTC. Residues: CASTPRGVNSYEQYF.

V gene TRBV28 combines with J gene TRBJ1-1, with D uncertain. The V gene lost 5 bases and the J gene lost 0 bases, with 4 bases spanning the gap. The CDR3 length is 12 residues. Germline CDR1 MDHEN, CDR2 SYDVKM. CDR3 DNA: TGTGCCAGCAGTACCGTGAACACTGAAGCTTTCTTT. It is translated as CASSTVNTEAFF.

The chain carries TRBV2 and TRBJ2-7, with 8 nucleotides matching TRBD2. After removal of 7 bases from V and 7 bases from J, the junction contained 18 bases not matched to a gene. The CDR3 consists of 16 residues. The germline V gene has CDR1 SNHLY and CDR2 FYNNEI. CDR3 loop: CASKFELAVSGGEQYF. CDR3 nucleotide sequence: TGTGCCAGCAAGTTCGAGTTAGCGGTTTCGGGGGGGGAGCAGTACTTC.

The rearrangement links TRBV28 to TRBJ2-1; a weak D match, TRBD2 (6 bases). There are 17 residues in the CDR3. CDR1 is MDHEN and CDR2 is SYDVKM in the germline V gene. V dropped 5 bases and J dropped 1 base, with 18 bases sitting between them. CDR3 loop: CASSNQRDFPSYNEQFF. The CDR3 nucleotides read TGTGCCAGCAGTAACCAACGGGACTTTCCTTCCTACAATGAGCAGTTCTTC.

The genes are TRBV3-1 (or the pseudogene TRBV3-2) and TRBJ2-3; D unclear. Trimming removed 1 base at V and 2 bases at J, with 4 bases between. Germline CDR1 LGHDT, CDR2 YNNKEL (reference sequence). The length of the CDR3 is 13 residues. The CDR3 loop is CASSQVHTDTQYF. Written as DNA, the CDR3 is TGTGCCAGCAGCCAAGTCCACACAGATACGCAGTATTTT.

The chain recombines TRBV24-1 with TRBJ1-2; D may be TRBD1 (5 bases). V gave up 6 bases and J gave up 3 bases, with 13 bases separating them. The germline V gene has CDR1 KGHDR and CDR2 SFDVKD. The CDR3 runs to 14 residues. Here the CDR3 DNA reads TGTGCCACCAGTCCTCCTGACAGACACTATGGCTACACCTTC. Translation: CATSPPDRHYGYTF.

The V gene is TRBV11-2, the J gene TRBJ1-2; D is unresolved. This CDR3 contains 12 residues. CDR1 is SGHAT and CDR2 is FQNNGV in the germline V gene. V was cut by 4 bases and J by 8 bases, with 11 bases left in between. The CDR3: CASSSSGNGYTF. The DNA for the CDR3 is TGTGCCAGCAGCTCCTCTGGTAACGGCTACACCTTC.

The chain carries TRBV11-3 and TRBJ2-4, with TRBD1 matching 7 bases. Germline CDR1 is SGHNT and CDR2 is YENEEA. The length of the CDR3 is 15 residues. Trimming removed 5 bases from V and 4 bases from J; junction bases left unmatched: 8. The CDR3 DNA follows: TGTGCCAGCAGCAAAGGGGGCCCGGTGAAAAACATTCAGTACTTC. Translating gives CASSKGGPVKNIQYF.

The chain has TRBV19 and TRBJ2-5; D uncertain. This CDR3 spans 13 amino acids. CDR1 is LNHDA and CDR2 is SQIVND in the germline V gene (reference sequence). The V gene lost 2 bases and the J gene lost 5 bases, with 9 bases spanning the gap. The CDR3 DNA is TGTGCCAGTAGTATATGGCAGTGGGAGACCCAGTACTTC. Translation gives CASSIWQWETQYF. Variable domain in full (rest from reference TRBV19 and TRBJ2-5): DGGITQSPKYLFRKEGQNVTLSCEQNLNHDAMYWYRQDPGQGLRLIYYSQIVNDFQKGDIAEGYSVSREKKESFPLTVTSAQKNPTAFYLCASSIWQWETQYFGPGTRLLVL.

This clone was detected once. V usage is TRBV4-2 and J usage is TRBJ1-5; 7 bases fit TRBD1. The J segment lost 2 bases and the V segment lost 0 bases, leaving 1 base of the junction unmatched. Germline values: CDR1 LGHNA, CDR2 YNFKEQ. This CDR3 region has 15 residues. The CDR3 region is CASSQDTGGNQPQHF. As DNA, the CDR3 is TGTGCCAGCAGCCAAGATACAGGGGGCAATCAGCCCCAGCATTTT.

This chain uses TRBV5-1 with TRBJ1-2; 7 positions agree with TRBD1. Per germline, CDR1 SGHRS and CDR2 YFSETQ. The CDR3 extends over 14 amino acids. V trimming: 4 bases; J trimming: 5 bases; junction bases outside the gene matches: 8. The DNA for the CDR3 is TGCGCCAGCAGCCAAACCGACAGGGCTTATGGCTACACCTTC. It encodes CASSQTDRAYGYTF.

The rearrangement uses TRBV5-1 and TRBJ2-1, with 9 bases lining up with TRBD2. Looked up from germline, CDR1 is SGHRS and CDR2 is YFSETQ. CDR3 length equals 15 residues. V gave up 4 bases and J gave up 4 bases; unmatched junction bases: 6. The CDR3 DNA reads TGCGCCAGCAGCCCGTGGACTAGCGAGTACAATGAGCAGTTCTTC. It translates to CASSPWTSEYNEQFF.

The table lists this clone with a count of one. V gene TRBV7-6 combines with J gene TRBJ1-1, with D hard to call. Germline V CDR1 and CDR2: SGHVS, FNYEAQ. V lost 2 bases and J lost 1, with 14 bases in between. This CDR3 is 16 amino acids long. CDR3 region: CASSLNFADKNTEAFF. The CDR3 region has the DNA TGTGCCAGCAGCTTAAACTTTGCTGATAAGAACACTGAAGCTTTCTTT.

The chain has TRBV11-2 and TRBJ1-1, with a tentative D call TRBD1 (6 bases). V was pared by 6 bases and J by 1 base, with 12 bases between. The CDR3 sequence is 14 residues long. Germline V gives CDR1 SGHAT, CDR2 FQNNGV. The CDR3 reads CASRSTQGNTEAFF. The CDR3 bases are TGTGCCAGCAGATCTACACAGGGGAACACTGAAGCTTTCTTT.